Below, one TCR beta chain is given with its context. Its antigen is unknown. These data originate in a study of cytomegalovirus exposure and HLA in healthy donors. Study-level results: Earlier findings revealed that most TCR beta V segments proved productive either about 87% or about 30% of the time. Versus the approximately 700-donor mean, an Asian-associated ancestry cluster reportedly showed fewer N-insertions in a later analysis.

The PCR made use of 60 Vbeta and 13 Jbeta primers. Libraries were prepared by immunoSEQ multiplex PCR; TCRdb keeps only in-frame clonotypes and omits some of them. The sample has tens of thousands of clones, and its top ten clones hold around 3.8%. From germline, CDR1 is MDHEN and CDR2 SYDVKM. V dropped 1 base and J dropped 7 bases, with 10 bases sitting between them. The CDR3 covers 13 residues. The sequence was obtained from a female donor in good health and CMV-seropositive. The sample taken for sequencing was PBMCs. The chain employs TRBV28 and TRBJ1-1; unclear D gene. In DNA, the CDR3 is TGTGCCAGCAGTTTATCAGGCCCCTTTGAAGCTTTCTTT. Encoded protein: CASSLSGPFEAFF.